What follows is one T cell receptor beta chain and its context. No antigen is known for it. Distinct nucleotide sequences in the sample also encode this CDR3. TCRdb's table, derived via immunoSEQ multiplex PCR, lists solely in-frame clones and lacks some. The table includes about 17,000 clones, around 80% detected once. The source of the sample is a study of T cell clones after liver transplantation. General study findings and limits: In two subjects, few donor cells limited the measurable donor-reactive repertoire.

CDR1 SGDLS and CDR2 YYNGEE come from the germline V gene. Deletions cut 0 bases from V and 2 bases from J, with 9 bases between. This CDR3 is built from 14 residues. The sequenced sample was CD8+ T cells from blood, obtained 48 months after liver transplant. This sequence was found in a human patient who received a liver transplant. Some T cells may have originated in the graft donor. The J gene is TRBJ2-7, the V gene TRBV9; D call uncertain. CDR3 sequence reads: CASSVDGSPYEQYF. DNA for the CDR3: TGTGCCAGCAGCGTAGATGGATCCCCCTACGAGCAGTACTTC.